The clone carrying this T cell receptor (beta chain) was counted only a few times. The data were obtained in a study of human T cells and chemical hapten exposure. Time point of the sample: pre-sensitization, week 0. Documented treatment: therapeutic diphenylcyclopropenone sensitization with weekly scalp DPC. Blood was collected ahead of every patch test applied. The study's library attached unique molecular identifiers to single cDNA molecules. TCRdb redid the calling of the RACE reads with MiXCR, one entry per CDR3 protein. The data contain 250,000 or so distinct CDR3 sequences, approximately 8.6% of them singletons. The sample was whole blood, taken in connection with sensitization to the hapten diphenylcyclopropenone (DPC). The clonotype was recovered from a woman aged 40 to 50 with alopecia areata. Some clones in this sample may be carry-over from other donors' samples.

CDR3 region: CSASTPRQGMNTEAFF. CDR3 DNA: TGCAGTGCTAGCACCCCTCGACAGGGCATGAACACTGAAGCTTTCTTT. V usage is TRBV20-1 and J usage is TRBJ1-1, with 7 bases matching TRBD1. The CDR3 loop spans 16 amino acids. The trim removed 3 bases at V and 0 bases at J, leaving 10 bases unmatched. In germline, CDR1 is DFQATT, CDR2 SNEGSKA (reference sequence).